This record concerns one TCR beta chain sequence. CDR3 length equals 15 residues. V gave up 5 bases and J gave up 5 bases; unmatched junction bases: 11. The germline CDR1 and CDR2 sequences are SGHDT and YYEEEE. This specimen comes from a study of regulatory T cells in long-lasting Graves disease. The time point here: persistent/refractory GD, antithyroid drugs over 5 years with positive TRAb. From RNA extracted from PBMCs, the TCR library was made. For TCR beta, libraries came from iRepertoire HTBI primers and Arm-PCR of CDR3 regions. TCRdb re-derived calls from the multiplex PCR reads in MiXCR, one entry per CDR3 protein. The sample includes more than 300,000 distinct CDR3 sequences, around a fifth of them seen just once.

This rearrangement joins TRBV5-6 to TRBJ1-1, with 8 bases fitting TRBD1. This TCR was sampled from a female donor with Graves disease. Here the sequenced sample was peripheral blood mononuclear cells (PBMCs), taken when the disease was refractory, from a patient treated with antithyroid drugs. This chain's CDR3 is CASSFRTGKGTEAFF. Here the CDR3 DNA reads TGTGCCAGCAGTTTTCGGACAGGGAAGGGAACTGAAGCTTTCTTT. The whole variable domain, remainder taken from reference TRBV5-6 and TRBJ1-1, is DAGVTQSPTHLIKTRGQQVTLRCSPKSGHDTVSWYQQALGQGPQFIFQYYEEEERQRGNFPDRFSGHQFPNYSSELNVNALLLGDSALYLCASSFRTGKGTEAFFGQGTRLTVV.